This T cell receptor beta chain was recorded in a study of naive and memory T cell subsets. General study points: Naive repertoires, especially CD8, held a few larger clonotypes, possibly memory cells re-expressing CD45RA.

Both TRBC1 and TRBC2 were covered by a beta constant-region primer of two equimolar oligonucleotides. Four rounds of PCR amplified the ligated cDNA using nested alpha and beta constant-region primers plus SP2. TCRdb reprocessed the UMI-ligation and nested PCR reads with MiXCR, giving one entry per CDR3 protein. The data contain about 150,000 distinct CDR3 sequences, over 20% of them seen just once; the ten biggest clones take up approximately 0.1%. After CD4 positive bead selection, the CD4-negative fraction gave CD8 T cells. Four subsets defined by CD45RA and CD27 were sorted after CD3, CD4, CD8 and live/dead staining. This clonotype was seen a handful of times. Its cognate antigen is unknown. The germline V gene encodes CDR1 MDHEN and CDR2 SYDVKM. The CDR3 extends over 18 amino acids. J was trimmed by 7 bases and V by 4 bases; bases with no gene match: 16.

The TCR comes from a human donor in good health. The sample consisted of naive CD4+ T cells from blood. The chain is built from TRBV28 and TRBJ2-2, with 9 bases aligning to TRBD2. This chain's CDR3 is CASSSWGLQREDDGELFF. DNA for the CDR3: TGTGCCAGCAGTTCCTGGGGTCTCCAGCGGGAGGACGACGGGGAGCTGTTTTTT.